This entry describes one T cell receptor (beta chain). The data stem from a study of T cell responses to AZD1222 COVID-19 vaccine. CDR1 is PRHDT, CDR2 FYEKMQ, per germline (reference sequence). This CDR3 region has 14 residues. The ends were cut back, 5 bases at V and 3 bases at J, with 14 bases in the middle. Libraries were prepared by immunoSEQ multiplex PCR; TCRdb keeps only in-frame clonotypes and omits some of them. The sample consists of roughly 130,000 clones, 80% to 90% of them appearing once. The TCR sequence derives from an adult in good health. This chain connects TRBV13 to TRBJ2-7; weak D call: TRBD2 (6 bases). The specimen comprised peripheral blood, sampled on day 0 of AZD1222 vaccination. In nucleotides, the CDR3 is TGTGCCAGCAGCCCCACTTCTAGCGTCTACGAGCAGTACTTC. This encodes CASSPTSSVYEQYF.